The 32 T cell receptor beta chains given below trace back to one sample, sequenced in a study of blood T cell repertoires in COVID-19. Assay used: immunoSEQ multiplex PCR; TCRdb lists only in-frame clones, some missing. The sample lists 55,000 to 75,000 clones, over 75% seen once, with roughly 3.2% in the top ten. The specimen sequenced was peripheral blood. The receptors here all came from a man between 45 and 60 years old with active COVID-19.

The chain joins TRBV12-3 or TRBV12-4 to TRBJ1-2; D is unresolved. Trimming pared 3 bases from V and 6 bases from J, leaving 11 bases between. The CDR3 is 13 residues long. The CDR3 sequence: CASSFELRDGYTF. CDR3 bases: TGTGCCAGCAGTTTTGAACTTCGGGATGGCTACACCTTC.

CDR3 in DNA: TGTGCCAGCAGCCTCGGGGGGCCGGCCTACAATGAGCAGTTCTTC. Its translation is CASSLGGPAYNEQFF. The V gene is TRBV14, the J gene TRBJ2-1, with a weak D call TRBD2 (7 bases). V shed 4 bases and J shed 2 bases, with 12 bases lying between them. Germline V gene sequence: CDR1 SGHDN, CDR2 FVKESK. The length of the CDR3 is 15 residues.

This chain links TRBV19 with TRBJ1-4; maybe TRBD1 (6 bases). V lost 9 bases and J 3 bases, leaving 23 bases between the germline ends. The germline CDR1 and CDR2 sequences are LNHDA and SQIVND (reference sequence). This CDR3 has 17 amino acids. CDR3 region: CASSFGRGKRANEKLFF. The CDR3 nucleotides read TGTGCCAGCAGTTTTGGCAGGGGTAAAAGGGCTAATGAAAAACTGTTTTTT.

The V gene is TRBV5-1, the J gene TRBJ2-6; tentatively, D is TRBD1 (5 bases). The V end was cut by 6 bases, the J end by 1 base, with 17 bases between. The CDR3 runs 17 residues. Germline-derived CDR1 and CDR2 are SGHRS and YFSETQ. For the CDR3, the DNA is TGCGCCAGCACCGCCAGGGCGAGCTGGTCTGGGGCCAACGTCCTGACTTTC. Translating gives CASTARASWSGANVLTF.

V and J are TRBV6-1 and TRBJ2-3, with D possibly matching TRBD1 (5 bases). There are 16 residues in the CDR3. CDR1 is MNHNS and CDR2 is SASEGT in the germline V gene. The ends were cut back, 3 bases at V and 2 bases at J, with 15 bases in the middle. The CDR3 region has the DNA TGTGCCAGCAGTGAGGTGGGTGGCAGGGCCACAGATACGCAGTATTTT. Translation: CASSEVGGRATDTQYF.

This chain links TRBV11-2 with TRBJ2-2; D possibly corresponds to TRBD2 (6 bases). The CDR3 has 15 amino acids. Looked up from germline, CDR1 is SGHAT and CDR2 is FQNNGV. V shed 3 bases and J shed 0 bases, with 8 bases lying between them. CDR3 in amino acids: CASSFRGSNTGELFF. The DNA of the CDR3 is TGTGCCAGCAGCTTTCGGGGGTCGAACACCGGGGAGCTGTTTTTT.

The V gene is TRBV7-9, the J gene TRBJ2-5; tentatively, D is TRBD1 (5 bases). V lost 9 bases to trimming and J lost 1 base, with 12 bases between them. The CDR3 has 13 residues. CDR1 is SEHNR, CDR2 FQNEAQ, per germline (reference sequence). The CDR3 region has the DNA TGTGCCAGTCTGGGGCTAGGCCAAGAGACCCAGTACTTC. Translating it yields CASLGLGQETQYF.

The chain carries TRBV9 and TRBJ2-7; 9 nucleotides align to TRBD1. This CDR3 is 16 amino acids long. The V gene end was trimmed by 3 bases and the J gene end by 4 bases; junction bases not matched to a gene: 11. Germline loops: CDR1 SGDLS, CDR2 YYNGEE. CDR3 nucleotide sequence: TGTGCCAGCAGCGCCGGCCCCGGGACAGGGAGTTACGAGCAGTACTTC. It specifies CASSAGPGTGSYEQYF.

This clone has only one observation. The junction departs from germline at one end; a sequencing error may be responsible. Here the CDR3 DNA reads TGTGCCAGCAGCTTAGGAGACACCCTCAGGGACTTC. Translating gives CASSLGDTLRDF. The rearrangement uses TRBV7-9 and TRBJ2-5; D is possibly TRBD1 (5 bases). In germline, CDR1 is SEHNR, CDR2 FQNEAQ (reference sequence). The CDR3 length is 12 residues.

This clone was recorded only once. The CDR3 DNA reads as TGTGCCAGCAGCGGTCAGGTGTCGAACACTGAAGCTTTCTTT. Protein sequence: CASSGQVSNTEAFF. The chain couples TRBV6-5 to TRBJ1-1, with no clear D. Germline V lookup: CDR1 MNHEY, CDR2 SVGAGI. Trimming took off 6 bases at V and 1 base at J, with 12 bases between the two ends. This CDR3 is built from 14 residues.

The V gene is TRBV24-1, the J gene TRBJ2-5; 8 bases are shared with TRBD2. Germline assignment: CDR1 KGHDR and CDR2 SFDVKD. With 1 base clipped from V and 5 bases from J, the junction kept 8 bases outside the gene matches. The length of the CDR3 is 16 residues. Written as DNA, the CDR3 is TGTGCCACCAGTGATTTCCGGACTAGCCGGTATGAGACCCAGTACTTC. Amino acids: CATSDFRTSRYETQYF.

This clone came up once. V is TRBV12-5 and J is TRBJ2-5, with D possibly matching TRBD1 (6 bases). V was pared by 1 base and J by 5 bases, with 11 bases between. The CDR3 is made up of 14 amino acids. Germline CDR1 is LGHNT and CDR2 is FRNRAP. In DNA, the CDR3 is TGTGCTAGTGGTTTGGGGGGGCGGTGGGAGACCCAGTACTTC. This encodes CASGLGGRWETQYF.

This sequence joins TRBV7-2 and TRBJ2-7, with TRBD2 matching over 7 bases. CDR1 SGHTA and CDR2 FQGNSA come from the germline V gene. The V gene end was trimmed by 5 bases and the J gene end by 1 base; junction bases not matched to a gene: 8. The CDR3 extends over 15 amino acids. Written as DNA, the CDR3 is TGTGCCAGCAGCCTGGGGGGGGAATTGTCCTACGAGCAGTACTTC. The encoded protein is CASSLGGELSYEQYF.

In this sample, this clone turned up once. The chain combines TRBV4-2 with TRBJ2-1; 8 bases are a match to TRBD2. The V gene's germline CDR1 is LGHNA and CDR2 YNFKEQ. This CDR3 region has 16 residues. V shed 1 base, J shed 1 base, and the junction held 3 bases outside the gene matches. The CDR3 reads CASSQAGLDSYNEQFF. The CDR3 DNA follows: TGTGCCAGCAGCCAAGCGGGACTAGATTCCTACAATGAGCAGTTCTTC.

The chain is built from TRBV18 and TRBJ2-6; D gene uncertain. V gave up 2 bases and J gave up 10 bases, with 6 bases separating them. The CDR3 runs 12 residues. Germline lookup yields CDR1 KGHSH and CDR2 LQKENI. CDR3 sequence reads: CASSPSQNVLTF. CDR3 coding DNA: TGTGCCAGCTCACCATCTCAGAACGTCCTGACTTTC.

This chain uses TRBV6-5 with TRBJ1-1; 9 bases match TRBD1. With 5 bases clipped from V and 1 base from J, the junction kept 5 bases outside the gene matches. The CDR3 runs to 15 residues. Germline values: CDR1 MNHEY, CDR2 SVGAGI. CDR3 loop: CASSLHRGQNTEAFF. The CDR3 DNA is TGTGCCAGCAGTCTACACAGGGGGCAGAACACTGAAGCTTTCTTT.

The gene calls are TRBV7-3 and TRBJ2-2; D may be TRBD1 (6 bases). V lost 10 bases to trimming and J lost 1 base, with 10 bases between them. Germline V gene sequence: CDR1 SGHTA, CDR2 FQGTGA. The length of the CDR3 is 13 residues. Here the CDR3 reads CATQGLNTGELFF. As DNA, the CDR3 is TGTGCCACCCAGGGGCTGAACACCGGGGAGCTGTTTTTT.

The J gene is TRBJ1-1, the V gene TRBV7-2; 8 nucleotides agree with TRBD1. The CDR3 is made up of 15 amino acids. Losses at the gene ends were 5 bases for V and 1 base for J; bases not matched to a gene: 6. Germline V lookup: CDR1 SGHTA, CDR2 FQGNSA. The CDR3 bases are TGTGCCAGCAGCACAGCAGGGACAGGGAACACTGAAGCTTTCTTT. The encoded protein is CASSTAGTGNTEAFF. Together with reference TRBV7-2 and TRBJ1-1, the CDR3 gives the full variable domain: GAGVSQSPSNKVTEKGKDVELRCDPISGHTALYWYRQSLGQGLEFLIYFQGNSAPDKSGLPSDRFSAERTGGSVSTLTIQRTQQEDSAVYLCASSTAGTGNTEAFFGQGTRLTVV.

This clone appeared a single time. J is TRBJ2-1 and V is TRBV3-1 (or the pseudogene TRBV3-2), with unresolved D. From germline, CDR1 is LGHDT and CDR2 YNNKEL (reference sequence). The CDR3 length is 14 residues. Trimming took off 1 base at V and 9 bases at J, with 13 bases between the two ends. CDR3 in amino acids: CASSQGGSYREQFF. DNA of the CDR3: TGTGCCAGCAGCCAAGGTGGTAGTTATCGTGAGCAGTTCTTC.

The chain employs TRBV12-3 or TRBV12-4 and TRBJ2-4; 7 bases are a match to TRBD1. Trimming at V came to 6 bases and at J to 5 bases, leaving 4 bases not matched to a gene. This CDR3 has 13 amino acids. The CDR3 region is CASRWTGENIQYF. The DNA for the CDR3 is TGTGCCAGCAGATGGACAGGAGAAAACATTCAGTACTTC.

The chain uses TRBV7-6 and TRBJ2-5; D not resolved. This CDR3 spans 13 amino acids. CDR1 is SGHVS, CDR2 FNYEAQ, per germline. V was cut by 4 bases and J by 2 bases, with 8 bases left in between. The CDR3 bases are TGTGCCAGCAGCTCCGGCGGACAAGAGACCCAGTACTTC. Protein product: CASSSGGQETQYF.

This chain links TRBV5-1 with TRBJ2-3, with 13 bases matching TRBD2. The CDR3 is 17 residues long. Per germline, CDR1 SGHRS and CDR2 YFSETQ. V dropped 0 bases and J dropped 5; count of bases not matched to a gene: 6. This chain's CDR3 is CASSLEGLAGNGDTQYF. CDR3 DNA sequence: TGCGCCAGCAGCTTGGAGGGACTAGCGGGGAATGGAGATACGCAGTATTTT.

The rearrangement joins TRBV7-3 to TRBJ2-5; D remains ambiguous. The CDR3 is made up of 13 amino acids. Germline V gives CDR1 SGHTA, CDR2 FQGTGA. The ends were cut back, 1 base at V and 3 bases at J, with 6 bases in the middle. Written as DNA, the CDR3 is TGTGCCAGCAGCTTAAACAGTAAAGAGACCCAGTACTTC. This translates into CASSLNSKETQYF.

The chain joins TRBV5-1 to TRBJ2-1; 8 bases agree with TRBD2. There are 12 residues in the CDR3. Trimming cost V 5 bases and J 8 bases; bases outside gene matches: 3. Looked up from germline, CDR1 is SGHRS and CDR2 is YFSETQ. The CDR3 coding sequence is TGCGCCAGCAGGGAAGCGGGAGATGAGCAGTTCTTC. The encoded protein is CASREAGDEQFF.

V is TRBV5-1 and J is TRBJ1-2; possible D gene TRBD1, 5 bases. CDR1 is SGHRS, CDR2 YFSETQ, per germline. The V end was cut by 0 bases, the J end by 7 bases, with 16 bases between. The CDR3 has 15 amino acids. CDR3: CASSLDQGGSTGYTF. The CDR3 region has the DNA TGCGCCAGCAGCTTGGATCAGGGAGGGTCGACTGGCTACACCTTC.

This clone was counted a single time. CDR3 protein: CASSREIGGTQYF. CDR3 coding DNA: TGTGCCAGCAGCAGGGAGATAGGGGGGACCCAGTACTTC. The rearrangement uses TRBV12-3 or TRBV12-4 and TRBJ2-5; D perhaps matches TRBD1 (6 bases). This CDR3 comprises 13 residues. V gave up 6 bases and J gave up 7 bases, with 15 bases separating them.

J is TRBJ1-2 and V is TRBV19, with 10 bases fitting TRBD1. The CDR3 is 15 residues long. V was pared by 5 bases and J by 6 bases, with 9 bases of the junction left unmatched. CDR1 and CDR2 from the germline V gene are LNHDA and SQIVND (reference sequence). DNA of the CDR3: TGTGCCAGTAGTCCCCTCAGGGACAGGGGCCATGGCTACACCTTC. Translating gives CASSPLRDRGHGYTF.

V gene TRBV6-5 combines with J gene TRBJ2-5; 10 bases are a match to TRBD2. Germline CDR1 and CDR2: MNHEY and SVGAGI. The CDR3 contains 14 residues. J lost 2 bases, V lost 6 bases, and 3 bases had no gene match. CDR3 coding DNA: TGTGCCAGCAGCGGACTAGCGGCACAAGAGACCCAGTACTTC. As protein: CASSGLAAQETQYF.

This clone was found a few times. The rearrangement uses TRBV7-2 and TRBJ2-3; D is perhaps TRBD1 (7 bases). Germline CDR1 is SGHTA and CDR2 is FQGNSA. This CDR3 contains 13 residues. V lost 6 bases to trimming and J lost 5 bases, with 12 bases between them. The CDR3 nucleotides are TGTGCCAGCAGTTCAGGGGGGAGAGATACGCAGTATTTT. Translating gives CASSSGGRDTQYF.

This clone has a single count. The rearrangement uses TRBV4-2 and TRBJ2-1, with TRBD2 matching 10 bases. V lost 6 bases to trimming and J lost 11 bases; unmatched junction nucleotides: 19. Germline loops: CDR1 LGHNA, CDR2 YNFKEQ. The CDR3 is made up of 17 amino acids. CDR3 region: CASRIRGGSGGAQKQFF. The CDR3 bases are TGTGCCAGCAGAATCAGGGGCGGGAGCGGGGGGGCCCAAAAGCAGTTCTTC.

In the case of this clone: Other nucleotide sequences from this sample produce the same CDR3. This chain uses TRBV6-6 with TRBJ2-5, with TRBD2 matching 11 bases. V was pared by 6 bases and J by 4 bases, with 4 bases of the junction left unmatched. CDR3 length: 14 residues. Germline CDR1 reads MNHNY; CDR2 reads SVGAGI (reference sequence). The CDR3 DNA reads TGTGCCAGCAGACTAGCGGGAGTAAGAGAGACCCAGTACTTC. Its translation is CASRLAGVRETQYF.

CDR3 DNA sequence: TGTGCCAGCAGTTTTGACAGGGGGCGTTTTACTGAAGCTTTCTTT. Translation gives CASSFDRGRFTEAFF. The chain is built from TRBV28 and TRBJ1-1; 10 positions match TRBD1. CDR3 size: 15 residues. V lost 3 bases, J lost 5 bases, and 6 bases stayed unmatched. Germline V lookup: CDR1 MDHEN, CDR2 SYDVKM.